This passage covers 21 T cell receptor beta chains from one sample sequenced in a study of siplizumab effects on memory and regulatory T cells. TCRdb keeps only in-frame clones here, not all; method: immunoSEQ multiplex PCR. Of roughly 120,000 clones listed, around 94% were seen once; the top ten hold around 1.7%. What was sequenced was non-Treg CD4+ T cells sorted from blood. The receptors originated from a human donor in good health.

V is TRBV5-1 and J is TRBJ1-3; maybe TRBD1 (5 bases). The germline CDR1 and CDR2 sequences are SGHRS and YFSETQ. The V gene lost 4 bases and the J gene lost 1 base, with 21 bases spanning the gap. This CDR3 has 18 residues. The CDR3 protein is CASSGPGTSASSGNTIYF. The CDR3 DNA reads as TGCGCCAGCAGCGGTCCCGGGACTTCAGCCTCGTCTGGAAACACCATATATTTT.

CDR3 in amino acids: CASSPATGQYPITF. The CDR3 region has the DNA TGTGCCAGCTCACCGGCAACGGGACAGTACCCTATTACCTTC. V usage is TRBV18 and J usage is TRBJ1-2; 7 positions agree with TRBD1. The trim removed 3 bases at V and 14 bases at J, leaving 15 bases unmatched. CDR3 size: 14 residues. Per the germline V gene, CDR1 is KGHSH and CDR2 is LQKENI.

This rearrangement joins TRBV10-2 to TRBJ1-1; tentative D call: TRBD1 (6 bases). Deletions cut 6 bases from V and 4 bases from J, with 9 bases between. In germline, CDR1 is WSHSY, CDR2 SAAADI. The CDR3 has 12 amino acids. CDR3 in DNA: TGCGCCAGCAGGGGAGGGGGCACTGAAGCTTTCTTT. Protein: CASRGGGTEAFF.

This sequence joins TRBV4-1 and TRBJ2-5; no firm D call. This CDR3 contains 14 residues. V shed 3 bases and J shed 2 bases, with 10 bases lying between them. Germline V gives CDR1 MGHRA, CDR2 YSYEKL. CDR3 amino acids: CASSQNRNQETQYF. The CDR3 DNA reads TGCGCCAGCAGCCAGAACCGGAATCAAGAGACCCAGTACTTC.

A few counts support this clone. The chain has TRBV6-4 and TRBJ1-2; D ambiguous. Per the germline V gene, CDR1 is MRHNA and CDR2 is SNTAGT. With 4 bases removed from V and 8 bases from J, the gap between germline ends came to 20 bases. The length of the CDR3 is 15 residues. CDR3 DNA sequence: TGTGCCAGCAGTGGAGGCGGGTCCAGATTGACGGGCTACACCTTC. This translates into CASSGGGSRLTGYTF.

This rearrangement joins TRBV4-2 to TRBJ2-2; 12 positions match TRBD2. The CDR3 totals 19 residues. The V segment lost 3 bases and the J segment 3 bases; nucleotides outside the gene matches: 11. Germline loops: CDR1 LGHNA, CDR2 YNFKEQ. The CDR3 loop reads CASSQGFLAGGPDTGELFF. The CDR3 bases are TGTGCCAGCAGCCAGGGGTTTCTAGCGGGGGGGCCCGACACCGGGGAGCTGTTTTTT.

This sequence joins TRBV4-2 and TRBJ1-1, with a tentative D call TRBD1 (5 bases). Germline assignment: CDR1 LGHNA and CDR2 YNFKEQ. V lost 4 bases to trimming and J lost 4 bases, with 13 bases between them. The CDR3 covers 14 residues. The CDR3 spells CASSLGRGGTEAFF. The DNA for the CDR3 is TGTGCCAGCAGCCTAGGTCGGGGGGGCACTGAAGCTTTCTTT.

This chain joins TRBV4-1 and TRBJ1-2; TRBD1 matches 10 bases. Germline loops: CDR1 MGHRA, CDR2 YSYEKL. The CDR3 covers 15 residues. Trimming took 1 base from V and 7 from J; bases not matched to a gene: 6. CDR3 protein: CASSQVGQGMVGYTF. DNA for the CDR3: TGCGCCAGCAGCCAAGTGGGACAGGGGATGGTTGGCTACACCTTC.

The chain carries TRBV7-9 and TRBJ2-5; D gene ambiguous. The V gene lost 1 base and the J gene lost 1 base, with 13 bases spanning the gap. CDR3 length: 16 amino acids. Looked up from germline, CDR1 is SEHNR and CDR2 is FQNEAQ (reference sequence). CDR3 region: CASSLDYTKTQETQYF. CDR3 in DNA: TGTGCCAGCAGCTTAGACTACACAAAAACCCAAGAGACCCAGTACTTC.

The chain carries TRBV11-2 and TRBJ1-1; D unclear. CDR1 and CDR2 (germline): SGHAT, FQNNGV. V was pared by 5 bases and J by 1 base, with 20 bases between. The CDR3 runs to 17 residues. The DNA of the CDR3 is TGTGCCAGCAGCCCACTCGGGTTGACGAATCCGAACACTGAAGCTTTCTTT. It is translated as CASSPLGLTNPNTEAFF.

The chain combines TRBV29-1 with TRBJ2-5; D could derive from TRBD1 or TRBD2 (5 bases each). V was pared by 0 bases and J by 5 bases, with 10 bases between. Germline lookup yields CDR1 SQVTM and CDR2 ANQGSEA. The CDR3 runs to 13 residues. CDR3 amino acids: CSVEELGEETQYF. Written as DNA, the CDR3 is TGCAGCGTTGAAGAACTGGGGGAGGAGACCCAGTACTTC.

The CDR3 loop is CASSYPSGSEYF. In DNA, the CDR3 is TGTGCCAGCAGCTACCCCTCGGGATCGGAGTATTTT. The chain links TRBV7-2 to TRBJ2-3; D may be TRBD2 (5 bases). V lost 4 bases and J 13 bases, leaving 15 bases between the germline ends. CDR3 length equals 12 residues. Germline V gene sequence: CDR1 SGHTA, CDR2 FQGNSA.

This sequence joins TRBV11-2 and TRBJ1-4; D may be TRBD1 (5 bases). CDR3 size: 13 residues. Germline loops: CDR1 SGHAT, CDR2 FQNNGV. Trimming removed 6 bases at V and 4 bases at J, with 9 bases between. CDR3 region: CASRGLDNEKLFF. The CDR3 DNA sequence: TGTGCCAGCAGGGGACTGGATAATGAAAAACTGTTTTTT. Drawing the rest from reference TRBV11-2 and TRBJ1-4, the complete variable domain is EAGVAQSPRYKIIEKRQSVAFWCNPISGHATLYWYQQILGQGPKLLIQFQNNGVVDDSQLPKDRFSAERLKGVDSTLKIQPAKLEDSAVYLCASRGLDNEKLFFGSGTQLSVL.

The CDR3 protein is CASSFLENTEAFF. CDR3 DNA: TGTGCCAGCAGCTTTCTAGAAAACACTGAAGCTTTCTTT. The chain employs TRBV11-2 and TRBJ1-1; no clear D gene. The germline V and J ends were trimmed by 3 bases and 2 bases, with 7 bases remaining between them. CDR1 is SGHAT and CDR2 is FQNNGV in the germline V gene. The CDR3 sequence is 13 residues long.

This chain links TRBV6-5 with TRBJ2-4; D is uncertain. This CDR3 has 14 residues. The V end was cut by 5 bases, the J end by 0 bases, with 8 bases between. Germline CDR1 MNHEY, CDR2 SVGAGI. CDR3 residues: CASSRTLAKNIQYF. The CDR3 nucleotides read TGTGCCAGCAGTCGAACCCTAGCCAAAAACATTCAGTACTTC.

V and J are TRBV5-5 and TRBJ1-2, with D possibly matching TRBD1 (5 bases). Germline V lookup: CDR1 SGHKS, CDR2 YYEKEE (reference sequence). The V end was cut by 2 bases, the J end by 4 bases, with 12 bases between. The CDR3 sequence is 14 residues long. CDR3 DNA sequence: TGTGCCAGCAGCTTAGACAGTCAACCCTATGGCTACACCTTC. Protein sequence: CASSLDSQPYGYTF. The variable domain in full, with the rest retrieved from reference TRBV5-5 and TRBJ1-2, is DAGVTQSPTHLIKTRGQQVTLRCSPISGHKSVSWYQQVLGQGPQFIFQYYEKEERGRGNFPDRFSARQFPNYSSELNVNALLLGDSALYLCASSLDSQPYGYTFGSGTRLTVV.

CDR3: CASSLADTRGPISPLHF. DNA of the CDR3: TGCGCCAGCAGCTTGGCCGATACGAGGGGGCCAATTTCACCCCTCCACTTT. This chain links TRBV5-1 with TRBJ1-6; 7 bases agree with TRBD1. Germline V lookup: CDR1 SGHRS, CDR2 YFSETQ. V lost 0 bases and J lost 9; bases outside the gene matches: 12. This CDR3 is 17 amino acids long.

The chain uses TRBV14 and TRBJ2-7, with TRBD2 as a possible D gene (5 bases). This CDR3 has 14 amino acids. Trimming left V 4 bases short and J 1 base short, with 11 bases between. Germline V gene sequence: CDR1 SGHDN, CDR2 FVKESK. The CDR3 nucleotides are TGTGCCAGCAGCCCTACCTGGACTTCCTACGAGCAGTACTTC. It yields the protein CASSPTWTSYEQYF.

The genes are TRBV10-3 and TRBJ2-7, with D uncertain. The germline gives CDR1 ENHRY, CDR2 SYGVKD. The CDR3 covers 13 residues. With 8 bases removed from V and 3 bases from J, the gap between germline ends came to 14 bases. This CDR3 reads CAISFTESYEQYF. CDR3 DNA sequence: TGTGCCATCTCATTTACGGAGAGCTACGAGCAGTACTTC.

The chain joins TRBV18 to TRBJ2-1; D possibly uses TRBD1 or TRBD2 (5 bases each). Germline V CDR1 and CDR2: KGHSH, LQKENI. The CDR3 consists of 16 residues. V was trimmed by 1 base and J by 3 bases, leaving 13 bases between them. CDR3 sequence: CASSPRTGPNYNEQFF. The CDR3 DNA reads TGTGCCAGCTCACCACGTACGGGACCCAACTACAATGAGCAGTTCTTC. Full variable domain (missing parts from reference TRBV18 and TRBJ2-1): NAGVMQNPRHLVRRRGQEARLRCSPMKGHSHVYWYRQLPEEGLKFMVYLQKENIIDESGMPKERFSAEFPKEGPSILRIQQVVRGDSAAYFCASSPRTGPNYNEQFFGPGTRLTVL.

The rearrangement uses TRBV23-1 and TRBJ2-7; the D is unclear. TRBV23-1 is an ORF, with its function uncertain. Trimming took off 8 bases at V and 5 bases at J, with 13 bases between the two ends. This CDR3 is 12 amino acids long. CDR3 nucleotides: TGCGCCAGCCGGCCAAGGGCCCACGAGCAGTACTTC. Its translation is CASRPRAHEQYF.